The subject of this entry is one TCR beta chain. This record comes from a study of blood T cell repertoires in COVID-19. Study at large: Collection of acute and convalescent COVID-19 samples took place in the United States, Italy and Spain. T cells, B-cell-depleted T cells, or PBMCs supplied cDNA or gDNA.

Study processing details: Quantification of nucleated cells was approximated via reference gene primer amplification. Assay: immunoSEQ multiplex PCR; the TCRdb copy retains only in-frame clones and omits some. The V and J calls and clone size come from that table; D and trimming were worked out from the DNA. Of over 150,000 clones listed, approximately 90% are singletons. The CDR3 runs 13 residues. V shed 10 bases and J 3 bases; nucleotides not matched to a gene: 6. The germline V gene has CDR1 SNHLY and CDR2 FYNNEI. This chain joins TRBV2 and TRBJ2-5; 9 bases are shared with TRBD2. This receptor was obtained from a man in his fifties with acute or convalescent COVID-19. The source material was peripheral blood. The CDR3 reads CATLGGGEETQYF. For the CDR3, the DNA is TGTGCCACCCTAGGCGGGGGGGAAGAGACCCAGTACTTC.